The present TCR beta chain was sequenced within a study of identical twins. General study results and limits: Out-of-frame alpha sequences common to twins were enriched for low generation probability. The analysis was cross-sectional rather than longitudinal within donors.

There are 14 residues in the CDR3. Germline lookup yields CDR1 LGHNA and CDR2 YSLEER. The ends were cut back, 4 bases at V and 5 bases at J, with 9 bases in the middle. MiXCR, run by TCRdb on the 5' RACE reads, gives a single entry per CDR3 protein. Seen here are 420,000 or so distinct CDR3 sequences, about 18% observed once, and the top ten hold about 12%. Concerning this clonotype: The antigen is not known. A clone one base away is much larger, so this may be a read error.

The sample was naive T cells sorted from blood. This sequence was found in a man in his forties or fifties in good health. The genes are TRBV4-3 and TRBJ1-6; D ambiguous. The CDR3 DNA reads as TGCGCCAGCAGCCGAGGAACGCATAATTCACCCCTCCACTTT. Its protein product is CASSRGTHNSPLHF.